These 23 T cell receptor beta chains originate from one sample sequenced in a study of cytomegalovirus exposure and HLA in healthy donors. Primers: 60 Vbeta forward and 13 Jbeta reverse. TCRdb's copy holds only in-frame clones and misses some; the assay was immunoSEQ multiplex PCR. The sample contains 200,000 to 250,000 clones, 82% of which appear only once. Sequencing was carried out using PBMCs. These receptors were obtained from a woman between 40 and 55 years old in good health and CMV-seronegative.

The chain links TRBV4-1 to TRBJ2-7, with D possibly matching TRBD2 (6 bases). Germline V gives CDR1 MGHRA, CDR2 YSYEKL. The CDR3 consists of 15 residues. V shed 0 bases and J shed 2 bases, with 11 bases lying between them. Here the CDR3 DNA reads TGCGCCAGCAGCCAAGAATGGCGGGGCGCCTACGAGCAGTACTTC. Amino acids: CASSQEWRGAYEQYF.

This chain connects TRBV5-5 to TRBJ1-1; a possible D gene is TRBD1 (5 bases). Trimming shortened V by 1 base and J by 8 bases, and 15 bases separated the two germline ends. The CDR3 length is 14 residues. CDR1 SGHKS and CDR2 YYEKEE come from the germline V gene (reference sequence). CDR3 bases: TGTGCCAGCAGCTTGATGCGGGGGGAGACAGAAGCTTTCTTT. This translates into CASSLMRGETEAFF.

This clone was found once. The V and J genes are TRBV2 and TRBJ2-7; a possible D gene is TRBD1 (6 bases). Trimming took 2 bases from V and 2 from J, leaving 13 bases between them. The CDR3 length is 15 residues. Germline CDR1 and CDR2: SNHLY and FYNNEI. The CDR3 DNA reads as TGTGCCAGCAGTGAAAGCCCGGGACAACCCTACGAGCAGTACTTC. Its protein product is CASSESPGQPYEQYF.

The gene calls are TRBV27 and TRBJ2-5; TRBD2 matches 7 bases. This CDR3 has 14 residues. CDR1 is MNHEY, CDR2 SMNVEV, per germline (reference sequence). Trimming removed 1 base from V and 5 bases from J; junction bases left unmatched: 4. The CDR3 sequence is CASSLLSGGETQYF. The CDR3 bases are TGTGCCAGCAGTTTATTGTCCGGGGGGGAGACCCAGTACTTC.

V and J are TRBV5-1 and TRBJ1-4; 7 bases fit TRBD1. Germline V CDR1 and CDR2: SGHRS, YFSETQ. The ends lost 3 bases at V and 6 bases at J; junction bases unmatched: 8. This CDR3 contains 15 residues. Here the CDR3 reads CASSSPHTGDEKLFF. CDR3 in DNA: TGCGCCAGCAGCTCCCCGCACACAGGGGATGAAAAACTGTTTTTT.

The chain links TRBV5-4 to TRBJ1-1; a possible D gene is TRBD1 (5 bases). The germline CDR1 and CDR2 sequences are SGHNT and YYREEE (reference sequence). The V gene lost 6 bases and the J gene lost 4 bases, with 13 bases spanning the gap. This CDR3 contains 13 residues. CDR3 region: CASNRYRFTEAFF. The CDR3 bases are TGTGCCAGCAACCGATACAGGTTCACTGAAGCTTTCTTT.

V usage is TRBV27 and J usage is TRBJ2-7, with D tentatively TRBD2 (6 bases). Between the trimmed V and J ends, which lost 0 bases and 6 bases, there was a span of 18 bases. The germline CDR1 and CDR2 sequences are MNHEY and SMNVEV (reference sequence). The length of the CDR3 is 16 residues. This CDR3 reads CASSLSAGTYPSEQYF. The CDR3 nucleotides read TGTGCCAGCAGTTTATCGGCAGGGACTTACCCTAGCGAGCAGTACTTC.

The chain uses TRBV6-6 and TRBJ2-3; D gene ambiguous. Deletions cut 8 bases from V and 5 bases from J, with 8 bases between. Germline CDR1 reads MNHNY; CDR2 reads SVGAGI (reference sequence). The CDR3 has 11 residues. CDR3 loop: CASCSRDTQYF. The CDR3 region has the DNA TGTGCCAGCTGTTCCCGAGATACGCAGTATTTT.

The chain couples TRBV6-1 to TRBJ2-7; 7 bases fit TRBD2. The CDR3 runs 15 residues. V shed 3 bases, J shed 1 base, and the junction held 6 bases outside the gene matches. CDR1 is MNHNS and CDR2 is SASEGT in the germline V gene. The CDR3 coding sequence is TGTGCCAGCAGTGACGGCGGGAGTTGGTCCTACGAGCAGTACTTC. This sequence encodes CASSDGGSWSYEQYF.

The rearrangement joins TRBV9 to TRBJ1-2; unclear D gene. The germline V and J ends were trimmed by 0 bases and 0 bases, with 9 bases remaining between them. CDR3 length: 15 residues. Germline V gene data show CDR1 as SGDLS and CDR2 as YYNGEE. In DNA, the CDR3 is TGTGCCAGCAGCGTAGAGCCTGACTCTAACTATGGCTACACCTTC. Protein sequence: CASSVEPDSNYGYTF.

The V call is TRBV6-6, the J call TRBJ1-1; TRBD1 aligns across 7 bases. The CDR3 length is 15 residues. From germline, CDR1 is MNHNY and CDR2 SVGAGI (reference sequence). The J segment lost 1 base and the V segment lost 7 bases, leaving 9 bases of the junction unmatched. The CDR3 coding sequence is TGTGCCAGCAAGTCCGAGGGGGCTCGGAACACTGAAGCTTTCTTT. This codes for CASKSEGARNTEAFF.

The chain's CDR3 is CASSNRPGSGELFF. CDR3 DNA: TGTGCCAGTAGCAACAGGCCAGGGTCCGGGGAGCTGTTTTTT. The rearrangement uses TRBV19 and TRBJ2-2, with D perhaps matching TRBD1 (5 bases). This CDR3 comprises 14 residues. Trimming removed 6 bases at V and 6 bases at J, with 14 bases between. Germline CDR1 reads LNHDA; CDR2 reads SQIVND (reference sequence). Full variable domain (rest looked up from reference TRBV19 and TRBJ2-2): DGGITQSPKYLFRKEGQNVTLSCEQNLNHDAMYWYRQDPGQGLRLIYYSQIVNDFQKGDIAEGYSVSREKKESFPLTVTSAQKNPTAFYLCASSNRPGSGELFFGEGSRLTVL.

For the CDR3, the DNA is TGTGCCAGCAGTTATCAGGGTTTAGATACGCAGTATTTT. As protein: CASSYQGLDTQYF. The rearrangement joins TRBV27 to TRBJ2-3, with D perhaps matching TRBD1 (5 bases). The CDR3 spans 13 residues. CDR1 is MNHEY and CDR2 is SMNVEV in the germline V gene (reference sequence). V gave up 4 bases and J gave up 5 bases, with 10 bases separating them.

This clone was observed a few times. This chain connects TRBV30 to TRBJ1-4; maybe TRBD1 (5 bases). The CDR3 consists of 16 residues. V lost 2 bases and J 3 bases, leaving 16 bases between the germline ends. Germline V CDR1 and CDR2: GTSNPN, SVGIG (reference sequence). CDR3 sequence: CAWSQLTTGANEKLFF. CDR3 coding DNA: TGTGCCTGGAGTCAACTAACAACGGGGGCTAATGAAAAACTGTTTTTT.

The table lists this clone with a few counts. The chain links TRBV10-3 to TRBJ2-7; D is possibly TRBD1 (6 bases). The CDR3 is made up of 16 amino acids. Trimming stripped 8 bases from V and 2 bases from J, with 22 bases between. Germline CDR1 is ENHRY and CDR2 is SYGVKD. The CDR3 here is CAIGGVVAGDPYEQYF. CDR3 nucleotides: TGTGCCATCGGCGGAGTGGTGGCAGGGGACCCCTACGAGCAGTACTTC.

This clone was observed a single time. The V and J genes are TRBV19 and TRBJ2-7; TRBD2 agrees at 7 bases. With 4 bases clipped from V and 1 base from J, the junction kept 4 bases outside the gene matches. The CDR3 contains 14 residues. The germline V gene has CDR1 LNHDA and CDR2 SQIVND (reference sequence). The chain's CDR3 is CASSTTSVSYEQYF. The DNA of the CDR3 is TGTGCCAGTAGTACTACTAGCGTGTCCTACGAGCAGTACTTC.

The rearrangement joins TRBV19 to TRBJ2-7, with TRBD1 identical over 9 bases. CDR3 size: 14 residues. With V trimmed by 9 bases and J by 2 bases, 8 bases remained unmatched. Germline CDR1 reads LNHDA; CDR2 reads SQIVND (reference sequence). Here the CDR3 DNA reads TGTGCCAGCCAACGACAGGGGGGCACCTACGAGCAGTACTTC. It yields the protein CASQRQGGTYEQYF.

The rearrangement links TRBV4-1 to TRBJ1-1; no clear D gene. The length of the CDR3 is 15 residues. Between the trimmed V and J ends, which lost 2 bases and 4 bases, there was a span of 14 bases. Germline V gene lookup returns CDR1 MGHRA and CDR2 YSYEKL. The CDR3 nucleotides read TGCGCCAGCAGCCAACAAAAGACCCACAGCACTGAAGCTTTCTTT. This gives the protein CASSQQKTHSTEAFF.

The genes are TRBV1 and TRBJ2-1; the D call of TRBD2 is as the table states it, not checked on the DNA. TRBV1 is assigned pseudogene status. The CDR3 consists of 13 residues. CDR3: CTSKIGSVNEQFF. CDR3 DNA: TGCACCAGTAAAATTGGTAGCGTGAATGAGCAGTTCTTC.

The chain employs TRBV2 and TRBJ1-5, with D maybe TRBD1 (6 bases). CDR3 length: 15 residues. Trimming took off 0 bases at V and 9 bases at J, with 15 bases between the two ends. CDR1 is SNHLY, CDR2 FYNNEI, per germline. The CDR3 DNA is TGTGCCAGCAGTGAAGCGCTTAGGGGGAGCCTGCCCCAGCATTTT. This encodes CASSEALRGSLPQHF.

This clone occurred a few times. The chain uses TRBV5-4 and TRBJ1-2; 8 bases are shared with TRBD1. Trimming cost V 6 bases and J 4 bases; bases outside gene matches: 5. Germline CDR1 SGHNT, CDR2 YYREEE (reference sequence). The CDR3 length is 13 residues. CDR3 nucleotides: TGTGCCAGCAACCTGGACAGGGCCTATGGCTACACCTTC. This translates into CASNLDRAYGYTF.

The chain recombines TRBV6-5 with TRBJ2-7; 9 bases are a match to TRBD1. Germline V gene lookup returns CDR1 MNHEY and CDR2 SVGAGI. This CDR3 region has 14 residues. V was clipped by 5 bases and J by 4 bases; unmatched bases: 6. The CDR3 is CASSRGQGGYEQYF. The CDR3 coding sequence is TGTGCCAGCAGTAGGGGACAGGGAGGGTACGAGCAGTACTTC.

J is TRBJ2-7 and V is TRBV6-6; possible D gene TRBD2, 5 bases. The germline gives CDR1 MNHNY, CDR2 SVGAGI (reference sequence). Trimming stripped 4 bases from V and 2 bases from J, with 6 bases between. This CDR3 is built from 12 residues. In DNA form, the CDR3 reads TGTGCCAGCAGTTCGGGAACCTACGAGCAGTACTTC. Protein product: CASSSGTYEQYF.